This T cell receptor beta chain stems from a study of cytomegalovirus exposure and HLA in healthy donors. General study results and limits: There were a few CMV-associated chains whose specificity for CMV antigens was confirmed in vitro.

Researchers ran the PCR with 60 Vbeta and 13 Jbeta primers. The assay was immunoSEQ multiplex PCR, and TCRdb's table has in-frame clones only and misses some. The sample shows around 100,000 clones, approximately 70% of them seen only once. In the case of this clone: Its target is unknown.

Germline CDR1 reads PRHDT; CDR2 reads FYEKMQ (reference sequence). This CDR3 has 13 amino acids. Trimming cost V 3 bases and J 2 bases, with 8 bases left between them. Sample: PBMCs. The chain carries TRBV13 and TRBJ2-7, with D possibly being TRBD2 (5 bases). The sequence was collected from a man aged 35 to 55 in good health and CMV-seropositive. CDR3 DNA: TGTGCCAGCAGCTTCCCGGGAACCTACGAGCAGTACTTC. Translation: CASSFPGTYEQYF.